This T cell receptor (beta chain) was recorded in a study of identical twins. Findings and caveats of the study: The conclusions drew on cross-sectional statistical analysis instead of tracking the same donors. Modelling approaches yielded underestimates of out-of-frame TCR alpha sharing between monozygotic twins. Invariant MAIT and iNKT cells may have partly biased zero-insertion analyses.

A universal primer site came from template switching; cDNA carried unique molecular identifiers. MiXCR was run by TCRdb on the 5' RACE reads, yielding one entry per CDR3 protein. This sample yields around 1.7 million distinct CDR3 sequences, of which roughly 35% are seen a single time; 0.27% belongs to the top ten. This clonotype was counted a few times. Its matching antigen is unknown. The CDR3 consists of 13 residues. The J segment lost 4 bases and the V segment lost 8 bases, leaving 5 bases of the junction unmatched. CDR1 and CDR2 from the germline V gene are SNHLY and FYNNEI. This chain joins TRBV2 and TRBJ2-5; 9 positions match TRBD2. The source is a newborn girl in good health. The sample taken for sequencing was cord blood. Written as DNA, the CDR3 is TGTGCCAGCTCGGGACTAGCCCCAGAGACCCAGTACTTC. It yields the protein CASSGLAPETQYF.